This TCR beta chain was obtained from a study of T cells in Graves' hyperthyroidism and ophthalmopathy. Whole-study results and caveats: In simple terms, a model built on 13 V-J features told ophthalmopathy apart from stable hyperthyroidism. Blood held most thyroid clonotypes expanded above 0.001 frequency.

The CDR3 sequence is 18 residues long. V was clipped by 3 bases and J by 1 base; unmatched bases: 13. Germline V CDR1 and CDR2: SGHAT, FQNNGV. This clonotype was seen at least ten times. Its antigen remains unidentified. Diagnostic assessment was based on clinical symptoms, serum thyroxine and TRAb, thyroid ultrasound and orbital computed tomography. Extraction of PBMCs used approximately 10 ml of fresh peripheral blood. The TCR beta CDR3 regions underwent amplification using RNA transcripts as the source. The TCR CDR3 first-round RT-PCR relied on the HTBI primer set. TCRdb independently ran MiXCR on the multiplex PCR reads; one entry per CDR3 protein. The sample yields more than 350,000 distinct CDR3 sequences, about 14% seen once.

Input material: blood. This TCR came from a woman in her thirties with Graves' ophthalmopathy. V and J are TRBV11-2 and TRBJ2-5, with 8 bases matching TRBD2. The CDR3 region has the DNA TGTGCCAGCAGCTTGCTAGCGGGTAATCTCCAAGCCCAAGAGACCCAGTACTTC. This sequence encodes CASSLLAGNLQAQETQYF.